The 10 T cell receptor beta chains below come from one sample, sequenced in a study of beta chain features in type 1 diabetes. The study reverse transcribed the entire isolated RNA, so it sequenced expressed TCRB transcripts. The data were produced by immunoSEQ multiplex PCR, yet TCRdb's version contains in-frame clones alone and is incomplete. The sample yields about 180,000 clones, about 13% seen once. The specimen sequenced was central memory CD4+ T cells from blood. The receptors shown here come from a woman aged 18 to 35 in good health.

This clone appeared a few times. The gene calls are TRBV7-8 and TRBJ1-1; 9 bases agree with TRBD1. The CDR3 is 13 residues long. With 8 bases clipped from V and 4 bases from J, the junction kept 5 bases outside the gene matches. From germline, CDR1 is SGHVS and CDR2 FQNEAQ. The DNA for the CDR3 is TGTGCCAGCTTACAGGGGGCAGGCACTGAAGCTTTCTTT. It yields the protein CASLQGAGTEAFF.

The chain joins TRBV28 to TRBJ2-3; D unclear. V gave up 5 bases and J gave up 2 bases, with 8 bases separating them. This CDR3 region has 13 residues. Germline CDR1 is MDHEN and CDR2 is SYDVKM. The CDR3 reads CASSPPSTDTQYF. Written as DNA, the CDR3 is TGTGCCAGCAGTCCTCCTTCCACAGATACGCAGTATTTT.

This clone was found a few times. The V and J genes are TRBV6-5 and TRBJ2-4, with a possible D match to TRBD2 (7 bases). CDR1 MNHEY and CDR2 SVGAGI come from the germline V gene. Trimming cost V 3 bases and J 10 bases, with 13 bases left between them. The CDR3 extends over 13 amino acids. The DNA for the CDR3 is TGTGCCAGCAGTTATACCGGGGGGCGGATTCAGTACTTC. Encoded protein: CASSYTGGRIQYF.

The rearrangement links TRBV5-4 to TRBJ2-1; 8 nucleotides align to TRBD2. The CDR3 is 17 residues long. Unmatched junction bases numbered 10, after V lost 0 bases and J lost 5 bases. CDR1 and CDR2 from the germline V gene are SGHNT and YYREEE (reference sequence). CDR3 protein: CASSLVTGGRGDNEQFF. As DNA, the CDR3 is TGTGCCAGCAGCTTGGTAACGGGAGGGCGGGGGGACAATGAGCAGTTCTTC.

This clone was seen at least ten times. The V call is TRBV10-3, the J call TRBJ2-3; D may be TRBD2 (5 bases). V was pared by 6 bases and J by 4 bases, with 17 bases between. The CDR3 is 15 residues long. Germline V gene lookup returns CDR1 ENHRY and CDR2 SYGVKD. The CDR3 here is CAIRAEGRYPDTQYF. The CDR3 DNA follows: TGTGCCATCAGGGCTGAGGGTCGGTATCCAGATACGCAGTATTTT.

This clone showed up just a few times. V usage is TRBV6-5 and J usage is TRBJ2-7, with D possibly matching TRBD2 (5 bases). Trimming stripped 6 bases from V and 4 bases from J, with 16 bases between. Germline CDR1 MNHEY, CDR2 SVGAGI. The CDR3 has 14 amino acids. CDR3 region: CASRRTATGYEQYF. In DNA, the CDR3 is TGTGCCAGCAGACGGACTGCGACCGGATACGAGCAGTACTTC.

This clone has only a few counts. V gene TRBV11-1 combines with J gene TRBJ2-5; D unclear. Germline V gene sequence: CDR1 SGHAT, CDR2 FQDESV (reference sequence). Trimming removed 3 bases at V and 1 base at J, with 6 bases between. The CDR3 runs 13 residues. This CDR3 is CASSFILQETQYF. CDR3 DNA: TGTGCCAGCAGCTTCATACTCCAAGAGACCCAGTACTTC.

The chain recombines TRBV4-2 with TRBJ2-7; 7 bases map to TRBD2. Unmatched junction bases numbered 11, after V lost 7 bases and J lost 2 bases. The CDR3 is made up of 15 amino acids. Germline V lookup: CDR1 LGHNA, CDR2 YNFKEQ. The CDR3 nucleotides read TGTGCCAGCACCCGATCCCCAGCGGGACCCTACGAGCAGTACTTC. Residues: CASTRSPAGPYEQYF.

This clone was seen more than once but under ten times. CDR3 region: CATSEVAPTWYEQYF. In nucleotides, the CDR3 is TGTGCCACCTCCGAGGTAGCCCCCACTTGGTACGAGCAGTACTTC. The V and J genes are TRBV6-5 and TRBJ2-7; D is undetermined. The CDR3 extends over 15 amino acids. Between the trimmed V and J ends, which lost 10 bases and 4 bases, there was a span of 23 bases. Per germline, CDR1 MNHEY and CDR2 SVGAGI.

The CDR3 loop reads CASSLWATRGGQSYGYTF. CDR3 DNA: TGTGCCAGCAGTTTATGGGCTACCAGAGGGGGACAGTCGTATGGCTACACCTTC. This chain connects TRBV27 to TRBJ1-2; 7 bases line up with TRBD1. The junction had 16 bases not matched to a gene; V was cut back by 1 base and J by 5 bases. Germline CDR1 MNHEY, CDR2 SMNVEV (reference sequence). The CDR3 loop spans 18 amino acids.